One and the same sample provided the 11 T cell receptor beta chains below, sequenced in a study of response to subunit inactivated influenza vaccine. TCRdb re-called the RT-PCR reads with MiXCR, one entry per CDR3 protein. Of around 790,000 distinct CDR3 sequences listed, roughly 20% are singletons. This specimen was PBMCs from blood, taken roughly 5 days after vaccination. The receptors derive from a man between 45 and 60 years old who received an inactivated influenza vaccine.

DNA of the CDR3: TGCGCCAGCAGCGAACTAGCGGGAGAGTCTTACGAGCAGTACTTC. Protein sequence: CASSELAGESYEQYF. This sequence joins TRBV5-1 and TRBJ2-7; 11 bases align to TRBD2. Germline-derived CDR1 and CDR2 are SGHRS and YFSETQ. The trim removed 4 bases at V and 4 bases at J, leaving 7 bases unmatched. CDR3 length equals 15 residues.

The chain is built from TRBV15 and TRBJ1-4; D remains unclear. V lost 7 bases and J lost 6, with 12 bases in between. The CDR3 loop spans 13 amino acids. Germline V gives CDR1 LNHNV, CDR2 YYDKDF (reference sequence). CDR3 nucleotides: TGTGCCACCAAGGACTGGTACGATGAAAAACTGTTTTTT. Its translation: CATKDWYDEKLFF.

Notes on this clonotype: The junction differs from germline at one of its ends, possibly a read error. The gene calls are TRBV7-7 and TRBJ2-5; D tentatively reads TRBD1 or TRBD2 (5 bases each). Germline values: CDR1 SSHAT, CDR2 FNYEAQ (reference sequence). This CDR3 contains 15 residues. Written as DNA, the CDR3 is TGTGCTAGCAGCGGACACGGGACCGGCAAAGAGACCCAGTACTTC. It is translated as CASSGHGTGKETQYF.

The rearrangement joins TRBV15 to TRBJ1-1, with 10 bases identical to TRBD1. J lost 7 bases, V lost 1 base, and 3 bases had no gene match. The germline CDR1 and CDR2 sequences are LNHNV and YYDKDF (reference sequence). The CDR3 is made up of 14 amino acids. The CDR3 is CATSRARDRGEAFF. CDR3 nucleotides: TGTGCCACCAGCAGAGCCCGGGACAGGGGTGAAGCTTTCTTT.

The chain is built from TRBV6-5 and TRBJ2-3; maybe TRBD1 (5 bases). Per germline, CDR1 MNHEY and CDR2 SVGAGI. Trimming stripped 8 bases from V and 6 bases from J, with 9 bases between. The length of the CDR3 is 11 residues. The CDR3 DNA follows: TGTGCCAGCGGGAAGGGGGATACGCAGTATTTT. It yields the protein CASGKGDTQYF.

The rearrangement joins TRBV20-1 to TRBJ2-2; 11 bases match TRBD1. Germline V gene sequence: CDR1 DFQATT, CDR2 SNEGSKA (reference sequence). The CDR3 length is 16 residues. J was trimmed by 0 bases and V by 5 bases; bases with no gene match: 5. CDR3 residues: CSAPDRGRSNTGELFF. The CDR3 nucleotides are TGCAGTGCTCCGGACAGGGGGCGTTCGAACACCGGGGAGCTGTTTTTT.

This chain links TRBV10-3 with TRBJ2-7; 15 bases are shared with TRBD2. The V gene's germline CDR1 is ENHRY and CDR2 SYGVKD. The CDR3 is made up of 15 amino acids. V lost 3 bases to trimming and J lost 4 bases; unmatched junction nucleotides: 1. In DNA form, the CDR3 reads TGTGCCATCAGTGAAGGGACTAGCGGGGGGTACGAGCAGTACTTC. Translating it yields CAISEGTSGGYEQYF.

This clonotype occurred a few times. The rearrangement uses TRBV20-1 and TRBJ1-1; tentative D call: TRBD1 (5 bases). Between the trimmed V and J ends, which lost 3 bases and 1 base, there was a span of 12 bases. The CDR3 totals 14 residues. Germline loops: CDR1 DFQATT, CDR2 SNEGSKA (reference sequence). This chain's CDR3 is CSARSGTGNTEAFF. CDR3 bases: TGCAGTGCTAGGTCCGGGACGGGGAACACTGAAGCTTTCTTT.

This clonotype was detected a few times. The V gene is TRBV12-3 or TRBV12-4, the J gene TRBJ2-1, with D tentatively TRBD1 or TRBD2 (6 bases each). Trimming took off 1 base at V and 9 bases at J, with 13 bases between the two ends. The CDR3 covers 14 residues. Written as DNA, the CDR3 is TGTGCCAGCAGTTTAGTGGGGGGCGGCGGTGAGCAGTTCTTC. It translates to CASSLVGGGGEQFF.

In its sample, this clonotype was seen a few times. The chain carries TRBV7-2 and TRBJ1-1; possible D gene TRBD1, 5 bases. Germline CDR1 reads SGHTA; CDR2 reads FQGNSA. The CDR3 has 14 amino acids. The V end was cut by 5 bases, the J end by 0 bases, with 10 bases between. The CDR3 nucleotides read TGTGCCAGCAGCCCAGGGTTAATGAACACTGAAGCTTTCTTT. The encoded protein is CASSPGLMNTEAFF.

This chain connects TRBV11-2 to TRBJ2-7; 8 bases line up with TRBD2. Germline V gene data show CDR1 as SGHAT and CDR2 as FQNNGV. V lost 4 bases to trimming and J lost 3 bases; unmatched junction nucleotides: 11. The CDR3 spans 16 residues. For the CDR3, the DNA is TGTGCCAGCAGCTCCCACGGAGCGGGGGTCTTCTACGAGCAGTACTTC. This codes for CASSSHGAGVFYEQYF. Variable domain in full (rest from reference TRBV11-2 and TRBJ2-7): EAGVAQSPRYKIIEKRQSVAFWCNPISGHATLYWYQQILGQGPKLLIQFQNNGVVDDSQLPKDRFSAERLKGVDSTLKIQPAKLEDSAVYLCASSSHGAGVFYEQYFGPGTRLTVT.